This TCR beta chain was sequenced during a study of blood T cell repertoires in COVID-19 (dated by TCRdb to the early 2020s). As for the study more broadly: Collaborator samples came from the United States, Italy and Spain and covered acute and convalescent phases of COVID-19. The prospective study material was composed of cDNA or gDNA derived from T cells, B-cell-depleted T cells, or PBMCs. Subjects who had been exposed to COVID-19, were actively infected with it, or had recovered from it provided the deeply sampled blood TCRbeta repertoires that made up the dataset. The repertoires were released in a freely available public database intended as a resource for research on the immune response to SARS-CoV-2. The samples were drawn from two sources: the first 160 participants of the ongoing ImmuneRACE study, and 950 to 1,500 subjects contributed by 6 global collaborators. A de-identified subject ID, COVID-19 status, age in years and sex were almost always included in the sample metadata. Where available, HLA class I and class II types were taken from metadata supplied by the sample provider and were not determined by assay-based typing.

With regard to this clone: The specificity of this receptor is unknown. Nothing much larger sits one base from this clone, and base qualities are not available.

The study at large found these results: Clinical and demographic metadata were provided uncurated, with the amount varying by source and participant.

TCRbeta CDR3 regions were amplified from genomic DNA by means of the immunoSEQ Assay, a bias-controlled multiplex PCR. The authors' analysis ran thus. Within the assay, amplification of reference gene primers was used to estimate how many nucleated cells each sample contained. To quantify the absolute abundance of each unique TCRbeta CDR3 rearrangement, sequence reads were collapsed and filtered. For each sample, productive Simpson clonality was calculated as the square root of Simpson's diversity index across productive rearrangements. TCRdb limited this immuneACCESS table to in-frame rearrangements with V and J called. A share of clones is missing; checked studies link under half to unresolved V genes, and the rest is unexplained. The D gene and trimming were derived from the DNA, and the V and J assignments and clone size from that table. The sample table lists over 200,000 clones, about 84% of them with a count of one. Clones ranked in the top ten supply about 2% of the sample.

Participants in the prospective study were enrolled through a virtual design, were aged about 18 to 89 years, and lived in about two dozen United States geographic areas. Cohort assignment in the prospective study relied on participant-reported clinical history from a screening survey and a study questionnaire. Recovered participants in ImmuneRACE Cohort 3 were defined as having two consecutive negative NP/OP PCR tests, clearance from a healthcare professional, or resolution of symptoms. In the prospective study, mobile phlebotomists collected whole blood, serum and a nasopharyngeal or oropharyngeal swab from each participant. Participants in the prospective study had the option to provide additional blood draws and questionnaires over a roughly two-month period. Blood samples from the prospective study were shipped frozen or at room temperature prior to DNA extraction. CDR1 SGHAT and CDR2 FQNNGV are derived from the germline V gene. Deletion took 5 bases off V and 6 bases off J, with a span of 16 bases between the germline ends. Including the terminal cysteine and phenylalanine, the CDR3 comprises 14 residues. Just the 42-base CDR3 DNA is kept, in frame starting at base 1.

The receptor was derived from a man in his fifties or sixties who had recovered from COVID-19. The V gene is TRBV11-2 and the J gene is TRBJ1-2, with the D gene call left open. Sequenced sample: PBMCs or T cells enriched from blood (not recorded which). DNA sequence: TGTGCCAGCAGCCCGGCGGAACGGGGTAATGGCTACACCTTC. Translated, it gives CASSPAERGNGYTF.